The rows below give T cell receptor beta chains drawn from one sample of a study of CD8+ T cells in alopecia areata. Sequencing was performed with immunoSEQ multiplex PCR; in TCRdb, only in-frame clones are kept and a portion is missing. The table includes more than 90,000 clones, about 60% detected once. Here the sequenced sample was CD8+ T cells sorted from blood, taken between weeks 55 and 65, from a patient treated with tofacitinib. These receptor sequences come from a human donor with alopecia areata. Each CDR3 is given with its conserved first and last residue. D genes are given only for firm matches. The size entry is marked missing in some rows and otherwise reads once, few, many or a size class.

TRBJ2-7 TRBV5-1 NA NA CASMQGSYEQYF TGCGCCAGCATGCAGGGTTCCTACGAGCAGTACTTC
TRBJ2-4 TRBV20-1 NA NA CSARDRFQYF TGCAGTGCTAGAGACCGGTTTCAGTACTTC
TRBJ2-5 TRBV7-6 TRBD2 NA CASSLTTSGGLSAQYF TGTGCCAGCAGCCTAACGACTAGCGGGGGACTCTCGGCCCAGTACTTC
TRBJ1-5 TRBV6-5 NA NA CASSLLGGEPQHF TGTGCCAGCAGCCTACTAGGGGGAGAGCCCCAGCATTTT
TRBJ2-5 TRBV2 NA few CASSASGANQETQYF TGTGCCAGCAGTGCGTCAGGGGCGAACCAAGAGACCCAGTACTTC
TRBJ1-4 TRBV7-8 TRBD1 few CASSPRGGGGKLFF TGTGCCAGCAGCCCCCGAGGGGGCGGAGGAAAACTGTTTTTT
TRBJ2-5 TRBV7-3 NA NA CASSLMSRGEETQYF TGTGCCAGCAGCTTAATGTCCAGGGGTGAAGAGACCCAGTACTTC
TRBJ1-1 TRBV5-6 NA NA CASSLDIPNTEAFF TGTGCCAGCAGCTTAGATATCCCGAACACTGAAGCTTTCTTT
TRBJ1-1 TRBV7-2 NA NA CASSLVSGAASEAFF TGTGCCAGCAGCTTAGTTAGCGGGGCCGCAAGTGAAGCTTTCTTT
TRBJ2-3 TRBV11-3 NA once CASSQSADTQYF TGTGCCAGCAGCCAATCCGCAGATACGCAGTATTTT
TRBJ2-2 TRBV6-1 NA many CASSWTVGTGELFF TGTGCCAGCAGTTGGACAGTGGGTACCGGGGAGCTGTTTTTT
TRBJ2-1 TRBV7-3 NA NA CASSLSVGSRGNEQFF TGTGCCAGCAGCTTAAGCGTTGGGTCGAGGGGCAATGAGCAGTTCTTC
TRBJ2-2 TRBV13 TRBD1 NA CASSLERTGATGELFF TGTGCCAGCAGCTTAGAACGGACAGGGGCCACCGGGGAGCTGTTTTTT
TRBJ2-1 TRBV7-8 NA few CASRWGYEQFF TGTGCCAGCAGATGGGGTTATGAGCAGTTCTTC
TRBJ2-7 TRBV7-9 NA NA CASSFGRDASSYEQYF TGTGCCAGCAGCTTTGGCCGGGACGCAAGCTCCTACGAGCAGTACTTC
TRBJ2-7 TRBV5-1 NA NA CASSSDKQGRAPYEQYF TGCGCCAGCAGCTCGGATAAACAGGGGAGGGCACCCTACGAGCAGTACTTC
TRBJ2-7 TRBV29-1 NA few CSVEGDGVQYF TGCAGCGTTGAAGGCGACGGTGTGCAGTACTTC
TRBJ2-7 TRBV5-6 NA NA CASSLVGNSYEQYF TGTGCCAGCAGCTTGGTCGGAAACTCCTACGAGCAGTACTTC
TRBJ2-3 TRBV7-9 NA NA CASGVVHKGTDTQYF TGTGCCAGCGGAGTGGTACACAAAGGCACAGATACGCAGTATTTT
TRBJ2-3 TRBV23-1 NA few CASSPIFLGANTDTQYF TGCGCCAGCAGTCCCATTTTCTTGGGGGCGAACACAGATACGCAGTATTTT
TRBJ2-1 TRBV6-5 NA once CASSYPDQNNEQFF TGTGCCAGCAGTTACCCCGACCAAAACAATGAGCAGTTCTTC
TRBJ2-4 TRBV5-1 TRBD1 NA CASSLGTGQNIQYF TGCGCCAGCAGCTTGGGGACAGGGCAAAACATTCAGTACTTC
TRBJ2-7 TRBV5-1 NA NA CASSFRDSYEQYF TGCGCCAGCAGCTTTCGGGATTCCTACGAGCAGTACTTC
TRBJ1-2 TRBV6-5 TRBD1 NA CASKEWNTGDNGYTF TGTGCCAGCAAGGAGTGGAATACAGGGGATAATGGCTACACCTTC
TRBJ2-3 TRBV7-2 NA NA CASSLYRASNQDTQYF TGTGCCAGCAGCTTATATAGGGCTAGCAACCAAGATACGCAGTATTTT
TRBJ2-5 TRBV11-2 NA NA CASSLGSHMPQETQYF TGTGCCAGCAGCTTAGGAAGTCACATGCCGCAAGAGACCCAGTACTTC
TRBJ2-7 TRBV29-1 NA few CSVEVPTATYEQYF TGCAGCGTTGAGGTTCCCACGGCTACCTACGAGCAGTACTTC
TRBJ2-5 TRBV10-2 TRBD1 few CASRSTGYQETQYF TGCGCCAGCAGATCGACAGGGTACCAAGAGACCCAGTACTTC
TRBJ2-7 TRBV15 NA NA CATSRDRTRRADGYEQYF TGTGCCACCAGCAGAGATCGGACCCGGCGGGCAGACGGCTACGAGCAGTACTTC
TRBJ1-3 TRBV5-6 NA NA CASSFGGTGNTIYF TGTGCCAGCAGCTTTGGGGGCACTGGAAACACCATATATTTT
TRBJ2-5 TRBV10-3 TRBD1 NA CAISDTQQGAETQYF TGTGCCATCAGTGATACCCAACAGGGGGCCGAGACCCAGTACTTC
TRBJ1-1 TRBV10-2 NA NA CASLRAMNTEAFF TGCGCCAGCCTTAGAGCCATGAACACTGAAGCTTTCTTT
TRBJ2-7 TRBV19 TRBD1 NA CASSQTGTGDYEQYF TGTGCCAGTAGTCAAACCGGGACAGGCGACTACGAGCAGTACTTC
TRBJ2-1 TRBV5-6 NA NA CASSSDMDGYNEQFF TGTGCCAGCAGCTCAGACATGGACGGGTACAATGAGCAGTTCTTC
TRBJ2-1 TRBV4-2 TRBD2 NA CASSHSGDNEQFF TGTGCCAGCAGCCATAGCGGGGACAATGAGCAGTTCTTC
TRBJ2-1 TRBV11-2 NA NA CASSLVRDPYNEQFF TGTGCCAGCAGCTTAGTTAGGGATCCGTACAATGAGCAGTTCTTC
TRBJ2-1 TRBV9 TRBD1 NA CASSVGTGGYDEQFF TGTGCCAGCAGCGTAGGGACAGGGGGTTACGATGAGCAGTTCTTC
TRBJ2-3 TRBV7-2 TRBD1 once CASSSYRGTPTDTQYF TGTGCCAGCAGCTCATACAGGGGTACCCCCACAGATACGCAGTATTTT
TRBJ2-1 TRBV7-9 NA NA CASSLPGARRNEQFF TGTGCCAGCAGCTTACCGGGGGCCCGCCGCAATGAGCAGTTCTTC
TRBJ1-1 TRBV7-6 NA once CASSLGQGRATEAFF TGTGCCAGCAGCTTAGGTCAGGGCAGGGCGACTGAAGCTTTCTTT
TRBJ2-7 TRBV5-1 NA NA CASSLSYSYEQYF TGCGCCAGCAGCTTGTCCTATTCCTACGAGCAGTACTTC
TRBJ1-5 TRBV5-6 NA NA CASSLYPVNNQPQHF TGTGCCAGCAGCTTATACCCGGTTAACAATCAGCCCCAGCATTTT
TRBJ1-1 TRBV27 NA NA CASSRTVRDTEAFF TGTGCCAGCAGTCGGACAGTCCGGGACACTGAAGCTTTCTTT
TRBJ2-7 TRBV5-1 NA NA CASSLAEGLSYEQYF TGCGCCAGCAGCTTGGCGGAGGGACTTTCCTACGAGCAGTACTTC
TRBJ1-6 TRBV4-1 TRBD1 NA CASSQRLDRDDSPLHF TGCGCCAGCAGCCAGAGGCTAGACAGGGACGATTCACCCCTCCACTTT
TRBJ2-7 TRBV7-9 NA NA CASSGQGTGEQYF TGTGCCAGCAGCGGGCAGGGGACGGGCGAGCAGTACTTC
TRBJ2-3 TRBV7-9 NA NA CASEPTVGEKKDTQYF TGTGCCAGCGAGCCCACAGTCGGGGAAAAAAAAGATACGCAGTATTTT
TRBJ1-1 TRBV5-4 NA NA CASSWGRTEAFF TGTGCCAGCAGCTGGGGTCGGACTGAAGCTTTCTTT
TRBJ2-7 TRBV5-1 NA NA CASSFTGRDEQYF TGCGCCAGCAGCTTCACAGGGAGGGACGAGCAGTACTTC
TRBJ1-4 TRBV5-4 TRBD1 NA CASSFSTGEEKLFF TGTGCCAGCAGCTTTTCGACAGGGGAGGAGAAACTGTTTTTT
TRBJ1-2 TRBV13 NA NA CASSLAWGVYGYTF TGTGCCAGCAGCCTAGCGTGGGGGGTCTATGGCTACACCTTC
TRBJ1-5 TRBV19 NA NA CASSIGGVHNQPQHF TGTGCCAGTAGTATCGGGGGCGTCCACAATCAGCCCCAGCATTTT
TRBJ1-2 TRBV5-1 NA NA CASSRDSYSNYGYTF TGCGCCAGCAGCCGAGACTCGTACAGTAACTATGGCTACACCTTC
TRBJ2-7 TRBV7-8 NA NA CASSGDQGGSYEQYF TGTGCCAGCAGCGGAGACCAAGGGGGCTCCTACGAGCAGTACTTC
TRBJ2-1 TRBV11-2 NA NA CASSVYDNEQFF TGTGCCAGCAGCGTTTACGACAATGAGCAGTTCTTC
TRBJ2-3 TRBV10-3 NA NA CAISLTREGTDTQYF TGTGCCATCAGTCTCACTAGAGAAGGCACAGATACGCAGTATTTT
TRBJ1-1 TRBV13 NA few CATSLVAEAFF TGTGCCACCTCCCTAGTAGCTGAAGCTTTCTTT